Listed here are 32 T cell receptor beta chains from one sample, sequenced in a study of T cell changes during pregnancy in multiple sclerosis. Assay used: immunoSEQ multiplex PCR; TCRdb lists only in-frame clones, some missing. The sample lists some 60,000 clones; 70% to 90% were seen once. This specimen consisted of CD4+ T cells from peripheral blood mononuclear cells, obtained in the third trimester of pregnancy. The receptors were sampled from a female donor with multiple sclerosis, enrolled in a pregnancy study.

This clone was recorded only once. This chain connects TRBV19 to TRBJ1-5, with 8 positions matching TRBD1. Germline-derived CDR1 and CDR2 are LNHDA and SQIVND (reference sequence). The CDR3 extends over 16 amino acids. V lost 6 bases and J lost 1; bases outside the gene matches: 8. The CDR3 is CASSPASGGSNQPQHF. DNA for the CDR3: TGTGCCAGTAGCCCCGCCTCAGGGGGCAGCAATCAGCCCCAGCATTTT.

V gene TRBV14 combines with J gene TRBJ2-5, with 9 bases that match TRBD2. V lost 10 bases, J lost 4 bases, and 7 bases stayed unmatched. The CDR3 contains 13 residues. The germline gives CDR1 SGHDN, CDR2 FVKESK. CDR3 nucleotides: TGTGCCACTTCCAATAGCGGGGGAGAGACCCAGTACTTC. It translates to CATSNSGGETQYF.

A few counts support this clone. J is TRBJ1-1 and V is TRBV5-1; D ambiguous. Germline CDR1 SGHRS, CDR2 YFSETQ. CDR3 length equals 12 residues. Trimming cost V 3 bases and J 1 base, with 4 bases left between them. Here the CDR3 reads CASSSGNTEAFF. DNA of the CDR3: TGCGCCAGCAGCTCCGGGAACACTGAAGCTTTCTTT. Based on the CDR3 plus reference TRBV5-1 and TRBJ1-1, the full variable domain is KAGVTQTPRYLIKTRGQQVTLSCSPISGHRSVSWYQQTPGQGLQFLFEYFSETQRNKGNFPGRFSGRQFSNSRSEMNVSTLELGDSALYLCASSSGNTEAFFGQGTRLTVV.

The chain joins TRBV9 to TRBJ1-4, with D perhaps matching TRBD1 (6 bases). Germline CDR1 SGDLS, CDR2 YYNGEE. The CDR3 runs 13 residues. Trimming took off 1 base at V and 8 bases at J, with 9 bases between the two ends. CDR3 DNA: TGTGCCAGCAGCGTAAATAGGGGGGAAAAACTGTTTTTT. Translating it yields CASSVNRGEKLFF.

The V gene is TRBV5-1, the J gene TRBJ1-4; D is unresolved. This CDR3 spans 15 amino acids. V lost 2 bases, J lost 0 bases, and 8 bases lay in between. In germline, CDR1 is SGHRS, CDR2 YFSETQ. The CDR3 nucleotides read TGCGCCAGCAGCTTTGGAGTGACAACTAATGAAAAACTGTTTTTT. Amino acids: CASSFGVTTNEKLFF.

The rearrangement links TRBV19 to TRBJ2-2; D perhaps matches TRBD1 (6 bases). The CDR3 is 16 residues long. Germline V lookup: CDR1 LNHDA, CDR2 SQIVND (reference sequence). Trimming stripped 8 bases from V and 5 bases from J, with 21 bases between. The DNA for the CDR3 is TGTGCCAGTGGGACACCACCACCAGTTTTAACCGGGGAGCTGTTTTTT. Amino acid sequence: CASGTPPPVLTGELFF.

The rearrangement joins TRBV29-1 to TRBJ2-5, with D possibly matching TRBD1 (6 bases). Trimming left V 0 bases short and J 0 bases short, with 11 bases between. Germline V gene lookup returns CDR1 SQVTM and CDR2 ANQGSEA. CDR3 length: 15 amino acids. The CDR3 DNA reads as TGCAGCGTTGAAGATTCCAGGGGTTACCAAGAGACCCAGTACTTC. This sequence encodes CSVEDSRGYQETQYF.

The V call is TRBV7-9, the J call TRBJ2-1; tentative D call: TRBD2 (6 bases). The CDR3 contains 16 residues. The V end was cut by 2 bases, the J end by 0 bases, with 11 bases between. CDR1 and CDR2 from the germline V gene are SEHNR and FQNEAQ (reference sequence). The DNA for the CDR3 is TGTGCCAGCAGCTTAAGGTTAGCGGCCTCCTACAATGAGCAGTTCTTC. Protein: CASSLRLAASYNEQFF.

A few counts support this clone. As DNA, the CDR3 is TGTGCCTGGAGTTCCTCGGTTACTTCACCCCTCCACTTT. This sequence encodes CAWSSSVTSPLHF. The genes are TRBV30 and TRBJ1-6; D uncertain. Germline lookup yields CDR1 GTSNPN and CDR2 SVGIG (reference sequence). Trimming stripped 2 bases from V and 9 bases from J, with 11 bases between. This CDR3 spans 13 amino acids. Full variable domain (remainder filled in from reference TRBV30 and TRBJ1-6): SQTIHQWPATLVQPVGSPLSLECTVEGTSNPNLYWYRQAAGRGLQLLFYSVGIGQISSEVPQNLSASRPQDRQFILSSKKLLLSDSGFYLCAWSSSVTSPLHFGNGTRLTVT.

V and J are TRBV12-5 and TRBJ1-1, with D possibly matching TRBD1 (5 bases). The V end lost 1 base, the J end lost 7 bases, and 7 bases lay between the germline ends. CDR1 LGHNT and CDR2 FRNRAP come from the germline V gene. The length of the CDR3 is 12 residues. The CDR3 nucleotides read TGTGCTAGTGGTTTGGGGCAGGGTGAAGCTTTCTTT. This sequence encodes CASGLGQGEAFF.

This clone has just one count. The chain combines TRBV19 with TRBJ2-1; 8 nucleotides agree with TRBD2. Germline trimming cut 7 bases from V and 0 bases from J; bases unmatched to any gene: 5. Germline V gives CDR1 LNHDA, CDR2 SQIVND (reference sequence). The CDR3 extends over 15 amino acids. CDR3 sequence reads: CASIPLAGSYNEQFF. The CDR3 DNA reads TGTGCCAGTATTCCCCTAGCGGGCTCCTACAATGAGCAGTTCTTC.

The count of this clone is one. The chain carries TRBV7-9 and TRBJ2-2, with a tentative D call TRBD1 (7 bases). The V end was cut by 1 base, the J end by 0 bases, with 15 bases between. This CDR3 is 18 amino acids long. Germline CDR1 and CDR2: SEHNR and FQNEAQ (reference sequence). The CDR3 sequence: CASSLDISGGSNTGELFF. The CDR3 DNA is TGTGCCAGCAGCTTAGATATATCAGGGGGGTCGAACACCGGGGAGCTGTTTTTT.

This clone was counted once. CDR3 DNA sequence: TGTGCCGCGGGACAGGGTGGGGGATCACCTAATCAGCCCCAGCATTTT. Its protein product is CAAGQGGGSPNQPQHF. The chain combines TRBV19 with TRBJ1-5; 9 nucleotides agree with TRBD1. CDR3 size: 16 residues. Germline trimming cut 11 bases from V and 4 bases from J; bases unmatched to any gene: 15. Germline V CDR1 and CDR2: LNHDA, SQIVND (reference sequence). The full variable domain, its missing parts supplied by reference TRBV19 and TRBJ1-5, is DGGITQSPKYLFRKEGQNVTLSCEQNLNHDAMYWYRQDPGQGLRLIYYSQIVNDFQKGDIAEGYSVSREKKESFPLTVTSAQKNPTAFYLCAAGQGGGSPNQPQHFGDGTRLSIL.

This clone has more than one count but fewer than ten. The gene calls are TRBV29-1 and TRBJ2-5; 9 bases fit TRBD1. V shed 6 bases, J shed 6 bases, and the junction held 11 bases outside the gene matches. Germline-derived CDR1 and CDR2 are SQVTM and ANQGSEA. The CDR3 is made up of 14 amino acids. Written as DNA, the CDR3 is TGCAGCGTGGACTTGGGGACAGGGTGGAAGACCCAGTACTTC. Protein sequence: CSVDLGTGWKTQYF.

The J gene is TRBJ2-1, the V gene TRBV27; tentative D call: TRBD2 (10 bases). The CDR3 runs 17 residues. V was trimmed by 10 bases and J by 2 bases, leaving 24 bases between them. Germline CDR1 is MNHEY and CDR2 is SMNVEV (reference sequence). The CDR3 bases are TGTGCCACCACAGGGGGCTTCGGACTAGCGGCCTACAATGAGCAGTTCTTC. Translating it yields CATTGGFGLAAYNEQFF.

Of note for this clone: This CDR3 is also generated by other DNA sequences in the sample. The J gene is TRBJ1-3, the V gene TRBV5-1; a weak D match, TRBD1 (6 bases). CDR3 length: 15 amino acids. Germline values: CDR1 SGHRS, CDR2 YFSETQ. Trimming took 4 bases from V and 1 from J, leaving 12 bases between them. The CDR3 reads CASSLAQGSGNTIYF. CDR3 in DNA: TGCGCCAGCAGCCTTGCACAGGGATCTGGAAACACCATATATTTT. Combining the CDR3 with reference TRBV5-1 and TRBJ1-3 gives the whole variable domain KAGVTQTPRYLIKTRGQQVTLSCSPISGHRSVSWYQQTPGQGLQFLFEYFSETQRNKGNFPGRFSGRQFSNSRSEMNVSTLELGDSALYLCASSLAQGSGNTIYFGEGSWLTVV.

The chain couples TRBV7-3 to TRBJ2-7; D is ambiguous. The CDR3 sequence is 14 residues long. Looked up from germline, CDR1 is SGHTA and CDR2 is FQGTGA. Trimming left V 1 base short and J 1 base short, with 8 bases between. The CDR3 loop reads CASSLSPQSYEQYF. The CDR3 DNA sequence: TGTGCCAGCAGCTTAAGTCCACAGTCCTACGAGCAGTACTTC.

The chain couples TRBV7-8 to TRBJ2-6; TRBD1 is a possible D gene (6 bases). CDR1 and CDR2 from the germline V gene are SGHVS and FQNEAQ. Deletions cut 1 base from V and 0 bases from J, with 13 bases between. CDR3 size: 18 residues. CDR3 in amino acids: CASSLGTELTSGANVLTF. DNA of the CDR3: TGTGCCAGCAGCTTAGGGACAGAGCTTACCTCTGGGGCCAACGTCCTGACTTTC.

This clone was observed a handful of times. The chain has TRBV2 and TRBJ2-7; 7 bases are shared with TRBD1. Germline-derived CDR1 and CDR2 are SNHLY and FYNNEI. CDR3 size: 13 residues. The ends lost 7 bases at V and 6 bases at J; junction bases unmatched: 9. CDR3 in DNA: TGTGCCAGCACCTACGCATCAGGGGGCGAGCAGTACTTC. Its protein is CASTYASGGEQYF.

The V call is TRBV6-1, the J call TRBJ1-1; D possibly corresponds to TRBD1 (5 bases). The V and J ends lost 2 bases and 4 bases respectively, with 14 bases between them. The CDR3 loop spans 15 amino acids. Per germline, CDR1 MNHNS and CDR2 SASEGT. This CDR3 reads CASSEFFGGITEAFF. The CDR3 DNA reads TGTGCCAGCAGTGAATTTTTCGGGGGAATCACTGAAGCTTTCTTT.

This clone has just a few counts. V and J are TRBV6-6 and TRBJ2-7; 7 nucleotides align to TRBD2. This CDR3 is 12 amino acids long. With 4 bases clipped from V and 6 bases from J, the junction kept 3 bases outside the gene matches. Germline V gives CDR1 MNHNY, CDR2 SVGAGI (reference sequence). CDR3 loop: CASSSSGGEQYF. CDR3 sequence (DNA): TGTGCCAGCAGTTCCTCGGGGGGCGAGCAGTACTTC.

The V gene is TRBV9, the J gene TRBJ2-5, with 13 bases that match TRBD2. The CDR3 is 15 residues long. In germline, CDR1 is SGDLS, CDR2 YYNGEE. The ends lost 4 bases at V and 3 bases at J; junction bases unmatched: 3. Here the CDR3 reads CASSTGTSGKETQYF. CDR3 sequence (DNA): TGTGCCAGCAGCACAGGGACTAGCGGGAAAGAGACCCAGTACTTC.

This chain uses TRBV7-2 with TRBJ1-5, with 7 positions matching TRBD1. This CDR3 is built from 17 residues. The V gene end was trimmed by 5 bases and the J gene end by 1 base; junction bases not matched to a gene: 11. CDR1 is SGHTA and CDR2 is FQGNSA in the germline V gene. DNA for the CDR3: TGTGCCAGCAGCCCTTGGACAGGCAGTTACAGCAATCAGCCCCAGCATTTT. Translating gives CASSPWTGSYSNQPQHF.

The gene calls are TRBV19 and TRBJ2-7, with TRBD1 as a possible D gene (5 bases). V lost 7 bases and J 0 bases, leaving 13 bases between the germline ends. The length of the CDR3 is 14 residues. CDR1 and CDR2 (germline): LNHDA, SQIVND (reference sequence). For the CDR3, the DNA is TGTGCCAGTACTTCCAGGGCCTACTCCTACGAGCAGTACTTC. Encoded protein: CASTSRAYSYEQYF.

This clone was seen a few times. The chain employs TRBV7-3 and TRBJ2-5, with 12 bases lining up with TRBD1. This CDR3 is 15 amino acids long. V shed 6 bases and J 5 bases; nucleotides not matched to a gene: 7. Per the germline V gene, CDR1 is SGHTA and CDR2 is FQGTGA. The CDR3 region has the DNA TGTGCCAGCAGTCGGGACAGGGGGCGATTGGAGACCCAGTACTTC. This sequence encodes CASSRDRGRLETQYF.

This chain links TRBV19 with TRBJ2-1; 14 bases align to TRBD2. The V gene end was trimmed by 1 base and the J gene end by 9 bases; junction bases not matched to a gene: 8. CDR1 LNHDA and CDR2 SQIVND come from the germline V gene (reference sequence). The CDR3 contains 17 residues. CDR3 nucleotides: TGTGCCAGTAGTATAGGGGGACTAGCGGGAGTTAGGAGTGAGCAGTTCTTC. This translates into CASSIGGLAGVRSEQFF.

The CDR3 region is CAITRRTGETQYF. CDR3 DNA sequence: TGTGCCATCACCAGGAGGACCGGAGAGACCCAGTACTTC. The chain recombines TRBV10-3 with TRBJ2-5, with D possibly TRBD2 on 5 matching bases. Germline V gene sequence: CDR1 ENHRY, CDR2 SYGVKD. The length of the CDR3 is 13 residues. V was trimmed by 7 bases and J by 4 bases, leaving 13 bases between them.

Written as DNA, the CDR3 is TGTGCCAGCAGCTTAGGGGCGGAACGACGGGGAGAGACCCAGTACTTC. Translated: CASSLGAERRGETQYF. The chain employs TRBV11-3 and TRBJ2-5, with a possible D match to TRBD2 (5 bases). This CDR3 region has 16 residues. The V gene's germline CDR1 is SGHNT and CDR2 YENEEA. V was clipped by 1 base and J by 4 bases, with 16 bases between them.

The chain couples TRBV10-3 to TRBJ1-5; D gene uncertain. V lost 0 bases to trimming and J lost 4 bases, with 4 bases between them. CDR1 and CDR2 from the germline V gene are ENHRY and SYGVKD. CDR3 length equals 13 residues. For the CDR3, the DNA is TGTGCCATCAGTGAGTCAGAGAATCAGCCCCAGCATTTT. Protein product: CAISESENQPQHF.

The chain couples TRBV19 to TRBJ1-5, with TRBD1 matching over 11 bases. Germline CDR1 reads LNHDA; CDR2 reads SQIVND (reference sequence). With V trimmed by 6 bases and J by 3 bases, 13 bases remained unmatched. The CDR3 has 18 residues. CDR3 protein: CASRTGQGAKSNNQPQHF. CDR3 DNA: TGTGCCAGTAGGACCGGACAGGGGGCGAAGTCGAACAATCAGCCCCAGCATTTT.

This clone was picked up a small number of times. The gene calls are TRBV27 and TRBJ1-1; the D is unclear. The germline CDR1 and CDR2 sequences are MNHEY and SMNVEV (reference sequence). Trimming left V 2 bases short and J 1 base short, with 11 bases between. This CDR3 region has 15 residues. The CDR3 region is CASSLGSEGNTEAFF. DNA of the CDR3: TGTGCCAGCAGTTTAGGATCCGAGGGGAACACTGAAGCTTTCTTT.

This clone was recorded a few times. This chain joins TRBV10-3 and TRBJ2-4; 7 bases are shared with TRBD1. The CDR3 length is 13 residues. Germline assignment: CDR1 ENHRY and CDR2 SYGVKD. The V and J ends lost 6 bases and 8 bases, in that order; junction bases with no gene match: 7. This CDR3 reads CAIRGDSRHIQYF. The CDR3 DNA is TGTGCCATCAGGGGGGACAGTAGGCACATTCAGTACTTC.